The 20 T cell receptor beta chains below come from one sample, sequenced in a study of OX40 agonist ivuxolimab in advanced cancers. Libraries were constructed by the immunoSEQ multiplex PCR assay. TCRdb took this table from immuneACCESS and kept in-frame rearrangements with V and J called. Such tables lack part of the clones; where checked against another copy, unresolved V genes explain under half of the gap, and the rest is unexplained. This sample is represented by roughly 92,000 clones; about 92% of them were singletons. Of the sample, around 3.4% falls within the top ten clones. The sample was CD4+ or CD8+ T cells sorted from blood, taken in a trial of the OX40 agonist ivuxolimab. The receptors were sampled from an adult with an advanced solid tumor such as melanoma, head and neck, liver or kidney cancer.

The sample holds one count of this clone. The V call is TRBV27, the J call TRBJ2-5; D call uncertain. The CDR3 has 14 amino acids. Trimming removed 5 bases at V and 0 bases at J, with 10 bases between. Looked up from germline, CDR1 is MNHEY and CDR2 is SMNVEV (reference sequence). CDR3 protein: CASSPDLYQETQYF. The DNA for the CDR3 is TGTGCCAGCAGTCCTGACTTGTACCAAGAGACCCAGTACTTC.

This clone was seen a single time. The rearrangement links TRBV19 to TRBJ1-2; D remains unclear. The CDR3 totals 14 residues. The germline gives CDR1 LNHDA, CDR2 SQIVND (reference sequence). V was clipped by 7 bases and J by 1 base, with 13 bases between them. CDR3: CASTTRGLNYGYTF. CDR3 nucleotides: TGTGCCAGTACCACCAGAGGTCTTAACTATGGCTACACCTTC. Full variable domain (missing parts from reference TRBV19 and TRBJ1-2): DGGITQSPKYLFRKEGQNVTLSCEQNLNHDAMYWYRQDPGQGLRLIYYSQIVNDFQKGDIAEGYSVSREKKESFPLTVTSAQKNPTAFYLCASTTRGLNYGYTFGSGTRLTVV.

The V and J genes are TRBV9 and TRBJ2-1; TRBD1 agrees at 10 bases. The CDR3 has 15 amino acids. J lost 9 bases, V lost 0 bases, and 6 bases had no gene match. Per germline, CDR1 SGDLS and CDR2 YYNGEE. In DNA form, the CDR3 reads TGTGCCAGCAGCGTAGCAGGGACAGGGGTTAGTGAGCAGTTCTTC. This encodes CASSVAGTGVSEQFF.

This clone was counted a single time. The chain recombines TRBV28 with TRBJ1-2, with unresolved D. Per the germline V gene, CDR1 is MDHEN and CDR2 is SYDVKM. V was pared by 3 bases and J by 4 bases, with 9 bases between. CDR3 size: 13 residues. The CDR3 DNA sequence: TGTGCCAGCAGTTTGGAAGTTCCCTATGGCTACACCTTC. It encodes CASSLEVPYGYTF.

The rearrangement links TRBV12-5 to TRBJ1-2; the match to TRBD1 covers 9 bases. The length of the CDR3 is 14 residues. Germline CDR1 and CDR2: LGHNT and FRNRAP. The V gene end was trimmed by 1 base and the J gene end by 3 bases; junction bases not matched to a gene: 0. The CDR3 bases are TGTGCTAGTGGTTTGGGGACAGGGGACTATGGCTACACCTTC. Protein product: CASGLGTGDYGYTF. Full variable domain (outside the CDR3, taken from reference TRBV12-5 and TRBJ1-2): DARVTQTPRHKVTEMGQEVTMRCQPILGHNTVFWYRQTMMQGLELLAYFRNRAPLDDSGMPKDRFSAEMPDATLATLKIQPSEPRDSAVYFCASGLGTGDYGYTFGSGTRLTVV.

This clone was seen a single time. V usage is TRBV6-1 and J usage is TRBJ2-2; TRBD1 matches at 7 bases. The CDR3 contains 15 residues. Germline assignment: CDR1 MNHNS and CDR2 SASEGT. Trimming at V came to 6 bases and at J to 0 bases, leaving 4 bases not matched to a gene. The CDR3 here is CASRARGTNTGELFF. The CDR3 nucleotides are TGTGCCAGCAGGGCCAGGGGGACGAACACCGGGGAGCTGTTTTTT.

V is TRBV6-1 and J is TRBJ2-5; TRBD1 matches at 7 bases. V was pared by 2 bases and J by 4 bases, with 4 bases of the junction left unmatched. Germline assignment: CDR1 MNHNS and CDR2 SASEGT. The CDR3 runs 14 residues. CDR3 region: CASSERDSPETQYF. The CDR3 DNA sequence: TGTGCCAGCAGTGAACGGGACAGTCCAGAGACCCAGTACTTC.

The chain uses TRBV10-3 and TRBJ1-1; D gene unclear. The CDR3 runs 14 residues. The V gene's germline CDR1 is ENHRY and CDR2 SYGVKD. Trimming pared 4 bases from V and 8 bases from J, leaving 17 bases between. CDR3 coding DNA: TGTGCCATCAGTGGGGCAGGACGCGACCCCGAAGCTTTCTTT. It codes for CAISGAGRDPEAFF.

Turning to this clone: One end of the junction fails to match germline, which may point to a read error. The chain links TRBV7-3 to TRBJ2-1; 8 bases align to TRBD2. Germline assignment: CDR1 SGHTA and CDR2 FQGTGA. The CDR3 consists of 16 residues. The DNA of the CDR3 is TGTGCCAGCAGGTTAATCGGGAGGCGGGAGGTGAATGAGCAGTTCTTC. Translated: CASRLIGRREVNEQFF.

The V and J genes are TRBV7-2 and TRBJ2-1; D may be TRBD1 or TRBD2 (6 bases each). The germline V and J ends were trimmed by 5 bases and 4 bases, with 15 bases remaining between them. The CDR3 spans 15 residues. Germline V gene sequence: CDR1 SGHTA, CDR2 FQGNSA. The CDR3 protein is CASSPTGASYNEQFF. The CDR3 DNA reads TGTGCCAGCAGCCCCACGGGGGCTAGTTACAATGAGCAGTTCTTC.

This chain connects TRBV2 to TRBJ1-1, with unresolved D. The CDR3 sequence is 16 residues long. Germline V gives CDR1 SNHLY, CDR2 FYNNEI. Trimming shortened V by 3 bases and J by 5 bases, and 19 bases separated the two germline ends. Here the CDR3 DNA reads TGTGCCAGCAGTGAGTTCGGACGCCAATTCTCAACTGAAGCTTTCTTT. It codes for CASSEFGRQFSTEAFF.

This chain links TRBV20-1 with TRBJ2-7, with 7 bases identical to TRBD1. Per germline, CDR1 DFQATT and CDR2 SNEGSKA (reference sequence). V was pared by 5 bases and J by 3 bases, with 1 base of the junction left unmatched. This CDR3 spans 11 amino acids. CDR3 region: CSAWTGYEQYF. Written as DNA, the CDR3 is TGCAGTGCTTGGACAGGCTACGAGCAGTACTTC.

The CDR3 here is CASSSGSSYNEQFF. CDR3 sequence (DNA): TGTGCCAGCAGCAGCGGAAGCTCCTACAATGAGCAGTTCTTC. The chain recombines TRBV13 with TRBJ2-1; TRBD2 might be the D (5 bases). This CDR3 comprises 14 residues. From germline, CDR1 is PRHDT and CDR2 FYEKMQ (reference sequence). Trimming cost V 5 bases and J 0 bases, with 8 bases left between them.

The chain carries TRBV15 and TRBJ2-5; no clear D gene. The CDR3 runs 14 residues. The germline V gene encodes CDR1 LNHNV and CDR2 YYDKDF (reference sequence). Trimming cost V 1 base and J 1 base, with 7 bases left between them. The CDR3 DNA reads TGTGCCACCAGCAGAGCTGGAGTCCAAGAGACCCAGTACTTC. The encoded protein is CATSRAGVQETQYF.

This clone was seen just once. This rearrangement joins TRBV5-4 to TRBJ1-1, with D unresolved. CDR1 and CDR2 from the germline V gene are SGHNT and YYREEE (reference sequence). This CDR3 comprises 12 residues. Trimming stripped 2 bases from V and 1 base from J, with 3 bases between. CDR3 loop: CASSFWNTEAFF. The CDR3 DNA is TGTGCCAGCAGCTTTTGGAACACTGAAGCTTTCTTT.

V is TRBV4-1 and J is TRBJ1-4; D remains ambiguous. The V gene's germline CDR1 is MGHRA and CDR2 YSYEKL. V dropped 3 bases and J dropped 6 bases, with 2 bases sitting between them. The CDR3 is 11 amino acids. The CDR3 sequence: CASSHYEKLFF. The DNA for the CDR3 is TGCGCCAGCAGCCATTATGAAAAACTGTTTTTT.

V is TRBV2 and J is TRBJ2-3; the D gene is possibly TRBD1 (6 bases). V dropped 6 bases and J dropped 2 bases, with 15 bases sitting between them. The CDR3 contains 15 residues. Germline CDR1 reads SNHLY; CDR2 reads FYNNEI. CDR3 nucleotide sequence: TGTGCCAGCAGAGGGGGAACAGAACCCACAGATACGCAGTATTTT. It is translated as CASRGGTEPTDTQYF.

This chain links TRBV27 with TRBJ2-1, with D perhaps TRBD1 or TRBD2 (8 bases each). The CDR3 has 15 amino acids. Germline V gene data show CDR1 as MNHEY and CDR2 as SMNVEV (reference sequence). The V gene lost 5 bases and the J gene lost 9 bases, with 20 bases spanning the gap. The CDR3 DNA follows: TGTGCCAGCAGTGACCCAGGGGGCGCGGGAGGTGAGCAGTTCTTC. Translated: CASSDPGGAGGEQFF.

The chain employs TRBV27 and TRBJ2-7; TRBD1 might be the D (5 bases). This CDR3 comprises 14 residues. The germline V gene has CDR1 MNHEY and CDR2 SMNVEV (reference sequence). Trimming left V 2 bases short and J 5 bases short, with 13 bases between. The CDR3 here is CASSLKAGSHEQYF. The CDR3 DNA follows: TGTGCCAGCAGTTTAAAGGCAGGGTCCCACGAGCAGTACTTC.

The chain's CDR3 is CASSPRTEAFF. The CDR3 DNA follows: TGTGCCAGCAGTCCTCGGACTGAAGCTTTCTTT. This chain connects TRBV6-5 to TRBJ1-1; D is ambiguous. The CDR3 is made up of 11 amino acids. Germline CDR1 is MNHEY and CDR2 is SVGAGI. Trimming pared 5 bases from V and 5 bases from J, leaving 6 bases between.